Listed below are T cell receptor beta chains from one sample, sequenced in a study of cytotoxic CD8 clonotypes in ibrutinib-treated CLL. The data were produced by immunoSEQ multiplex PCR, yet TCRdb's version contains in-frame clones alone and is incomplete. The sample has hundreds of thousands of clones, under 80% seen once. Sequenced here: PBMCs, sampled after 24 months of ibrutinib treatment. These receptors all stem from a human donor with chronic lymphocytic leukemia. The CDR3 runs from the conserved cysteine through the conserved F or W. The order of the fields is J gene, D gene, clone size, V gene, CDR3 protein, CDR3 DNA. A D gene is named only where the DNA matches it firmly. Size values are once, few and many counts, or a class for expanded clones, and some rows have none.

TRBJ2-7	.	.	TRBV27	CASSLSTLTQQYF	TGTGCCAGCAGTTTATCGACCCTAACCCAGCAGTACTTC
TRBJ2-1	TRBD1	.	TRBV27	CASSLRTGMSNEQFF	TGTGCCAGCAGTTTGAGGACAGGGATGAGCAATGAGCAGTTCTTC
TRBJ2-7	.	.	TRBV29-1	CSVGDPAYEQYF	TGCAGCGTTGGAGACCCGGCCTACGAGCAGTACTTC
TRBJ2-1	.	.	TRBV28	CASSSTLARAYNEQFF	TGTGCCAGCAGTTCAACCCTCGCCAGGGCTTACAATGAGCAGTTCTTC
TRBJ2-1	TRBD2	.	TRBV28	CASSPAGSVGEQFF	TGTGCCAGCAGCCCAGCGGGATCGGTGGGTGAGCAGTTCTTC
TRBJ1-2	.	.	TRBV19	CASSDYGYTF	TGTGCCAGTAGCGACTATGGCTACACCTTC
TRBJ1-3	.	.	TRBV28	CASIEGRRGNTIYF	TGTGCCAGCATCGAGGGGCGACGGGGAAACACCATATATTTT
TRBJ2-1	.	few	TRBV27	CASSSQANYNEQFF	TGTGCCAGCAGTTCCCAGGCCAATTACAATGAGCAGTTCTTC
TRBJ1-4	TRBD1	.	TRBV2	CASSDRDEKLFF	TGTGCCAGCAGCGACAGGGATGAAAAACTGTTTTTT
TRBJ1-2	.	few	TRBV6-5	CASSYEGVYGYTF	TGTGCCAGCAGTTACGAGGGGGTCTATGGCTACACCTTC
TRBJ2-1	.	.	TRBV18	CASSPDSYNEQFF	TGTGCCAGCTCTCCCGACAGTTACAATGAGCAGTTCTTC
TRBJ2-1	.	.	TRBV27	CASRTGLEPGAGFF	TGTGCCAGCAGGACAGGGTTGGAACCGGGAGCGGGTTTCTTC
TRBJ2-1	TRBD2	.	TRBV7-3	CASSLPLAGTNEQFF	TGTGCCAGCAGCTTACCCCTAGCGGGGACCAATGAGCAGTTCTTC
TRBJ2-5	.	.	TRBV2	CASRPAAGKVFATQYF	TGTGCCAGTCGCCCGGCGGCAGGCAAAGTGTTCGCGACCCAGTACTTC
TRBJ2-4	TRBD2	.	TRBV7-8	CASSPGLAGSGAKNIQYF	TGTGCCAGCAGCCCGGGACTAGCGGGATCTGGGGCCAAAAACATTCAGTACTTC
TRBJ2-2	.	.	TRBV11-3	CASSLGSGSTGELFF	TGTGCCAGCAGCTTAGGTAGTGGCAGCACCGGGGAGCTGTTTTTT
TRBJ2-7	TRBD2	.	TRBV9	CASSVSGRADEQYF	TGTGCCAGCAGCGTTAGCGGGAGGGCTGACGAGCAGTACTTC
TRBJ2-5	.	.	TRBV7-2	CASSQDSLETQYF	TGTGCCAGCAGCCAGGACTCTTTGGAGACCCAGTACTTC
TRBJ2-7	.	.	TRBV15	CATSKGLDRPYEQYF	TGTGCCACCAGCAAAGGATTAGACAGGCCCTACGAGCAGTACTTC
TRBJ2-3	.	.	TRBV5-4	CASSLGGDTQYF	TGTGCCAGCAGCTTGGGCGGAGATACGCAGTATTTT
TRBJ1-2	.	few	TRBV7-9	CASSFSGEIYGYTF	TGTGCCAGCAGCTTCTCAGGGGAAATCTATGGCTACACCTTC
TRBJ2-5	.	once	TRBV6-6	CASSYVWETQYF	TGTGCCAGCAGTTACGTTTGGGAGACCCAGTACTTC
TRBJ1-2	.	.	TRBV7-9	CASSLEQKGRGYGYTF	TGTGCCAGCAGCTTAGAGCAGAAGGGAAGAGGCTATGGCTACACCTTC
TRBJ2-7	.	.	TRBV5-1	CASRSGSSSYEQYF	TGCGCCAGCAGGAGCGGGTCAAGCTCCTACGAGCAGTACTTC
TRBJ1-2	TRBD1	.	TRBV6-6	CASSQTLQGAGGGYTF	TGTGCCAGCAGCCAAACCCTACAGGGGGCAGGAGGAGGCTACACCTTC
TRBJ2-3	TRBD2	.	TRBV29-1	CSVASSGSIDTQYF	TGCAGCGTCGCTTCTAGCGGGAGTATAGATACGCAGTATTTT
TRBJ2-7	.	.	TRBV2	CASRPLDSYEQYF	TGTGCCAGCAGGCCACTGGACAGCTACGAGCAGTACTTC
TRBJ1-2	.	few	TRBV30	CAWSVFYGVDGYTF	TGTGCCTGGAGTGTCTTTTACGGTGTGGACGGCTACACCTTC
TRBJ2-1	.	.	TRBV5-1	CASSLDSGSYNEQFF	TGCGCCAGCAGCTTGGATAGCGGATCCTACAATGAGCAGTTCTTC
TRBJ1-2	.	.	TRBV11-2	CASRESILGSYGYTF	TGTGCCAGCAGAGAATCCATTCTAGGGAGCTATGGCTACACCTTC
TRBJ2-1	.	.	TRBV27	CASSGGLDEQFF	TGTGCCAGCAGCGGGGGGCTCGATGAGCAGTTCTTC
TRBJ1-4	TRBD1	.	TRBV5-1	CASSPEGGAEKLFF	TGCGCCAGCAGTCCCGAAGGGGGCGCGGAAAAACTGTTTTTT
TRBJ2-7	.	.	TRBV27	CASSLLPVTYEQYF	TGTGCCAGCAGTTTACTCCCGGTTACCTACGAGCAGTACTTC
TRBJ1-1	.	.	TRBV30	CAWSVTGGEAFF	TGTGCCTGGAGTGTAACGGGCGGTGAAGCTTTCTTT
TRBJ2-3	.	.	TRBV14	CASSEGTGEYTDTQYF	TGTGCCAGCAGTGAAGGGACGGGGGAGTACACAGATACGCAGTATTTT
TRBJ1-5	TRBD1	.	TRBV18	CASSPRDRGIWGNQPQHF	TGTGCCAGCTCACCGCGGGACAGGGGGATATGGGGCAATCAGCCCCAGCATTTT
TRBJ2-7	.	few	TRBV30	CAWSVGGYEQYF	TGTGCCTGGAGTGTAGGCGGCTACGAGCAGTACTTC
TRBJ2-7	.	.	TRBV19	CASSIFADSYEQYF	TGTGCCAGTAGTATATTTGCAGACTCCTACGAGCAGTACTTC
TRBJ2-3	.	.	TRBV7-2	CASSLFSSAGTDTQYF	TGTGCCAGCAGCTTATTTTCTAGCGCCGGCACAGATACGCAGTATTTT
TRBJ1-1	TRBD1	few	TRBV5-1	CASSVTGGLNTEAFF	TGCGCCAGCAGCGTGACAGGGGGGCTGAACACTGAAGCTTTCTTT
TRBJ2-5	TRBD2	once	TRBV29-1	CSVVTSGRKETQYF	TGCAGCGTGGTGACTAGCGGTAGAAAAGAGACCCAGTACTTC
TRBJ2-5	.	.	TRBV2	CASTAIAETQYF	TGTGCCAGCACAGCGATAGCCGAGACCCAGTACTTC
TRBJ2-7	.	.	TRBV7-2	CASSLQLVREQYF	TGTGCCAGCAGCTTACAACTAGTTCGCGAGCAGTACTTC
TRBJ2-5	.	.	TRBV19	CASSIDRRGQETQYF	TGTGCCAGTAGTATAGATCGCAGGGGACAAGAGACCCAGTACTTC
TRBJ2-2	.	.	TRBV11-3	CASSLGTGTGELFF	TGTGCCAGCAGCTTAGGTACAGGCACCGGGGAGCTGTTTTTT
TRBJ1-5	.	few	TRBV19	CASSISPGTQPQHF	TGTGCCAGTAGTATCTCCCCGGGGACTCAGCCCCAGCATTTT
TRBJ2-3	TRBD2	.	TRBV7-3	CASSLMSSGSTDTQYF	TGTGCCAGCAGCTTAATGTCTAGCGGATCCACAGATACGCAGTATTTT
TRBJ1-4	.	.	TRBV27	CASSSRYNEKLFF	TGTGCCAGCAGTTCTCGGTACAATGAAAAACTGTTTTTT
TRBJ2-1	TRBD2	few	TRBV6-6	CASKREVINEQFF	TGTGCCAGTAAGCGGGAGGTTATCAATGAGCAGTTCTTC
TRBJ2-7	TRBD1	few	TRBV27	CASQLQGRPHEQYF	TGTGCCAGTCAATTACAGGGGCGACCCCACGAGCAGTACTTC
TRBJ2-1	.	.	TRBV28	CASSSPYNEQFF	TGTGCCAGCAGTTCTCCGTACAATGAGCAGTTCTTC
TRBJ2-7	TRBD1	.	TRBV18	CASSPPGQSYEQYF	TGTGCCAGCTCACCACCGGGACAGTCTTACGAGCAGTACTTC
TRBJ2-5	TRBD1	.	TRBV28	CASSLWVRDSQETQYF	TGTGCCAGCAGTTTATGGGTCCGGGACAGCCAAGAGACCCAGTACTTC
TRBJ2-2	TRBD1	.	TRBV9	CASSVTGGINTGELFF	TGTGCCAGCAGCGTTACAGGGGGCATAAACACCGGGGAGCTGTTTTTT
TRBJ2-5	TRBD2	.	TRBV9	CASSLGLAGGEKTQYF	TGTGCCAGCAGCCTAGGACTAGCGGGAGGGGAAAAGACCCAGTACTTC
TRBJ2-7	.	.	TRBV7-2	CASSPPTSSYEQYF	TGTGCCAGCAGCCCCCCGACTAGTTCCTACGAGCAGTACTTC
TRBJ1-6	.	once	TRBV1	CTSSHKGPGLDNSPLHF	TGCACCAGCAGCCATAAGGGGCCGGGCCTTGATAATTCACCCCTCCACTTT
TRBJ2-5	.	.	TRBV6-1	CASSDQGIGETQYF	TGTGCCAGCAGTGATCAGGGAATCGGCGAGACCCAGTACTTC
TRBJ1-1	.	.	TRBV28	CASSSGQGTEAFF	TGTGCCAGCAGTAGCGGCCAGGGCACTGAAGCTTTCTTT
TRBJ1-1	.	few	TRBV5-1	CASSSLGPTGSSAKRAEAFF	TGCGCCAGCAGCTCATTGGGTCCCACCGGTTCTAGCGCGAAGAGGGCTGAAGCTTTCTTT